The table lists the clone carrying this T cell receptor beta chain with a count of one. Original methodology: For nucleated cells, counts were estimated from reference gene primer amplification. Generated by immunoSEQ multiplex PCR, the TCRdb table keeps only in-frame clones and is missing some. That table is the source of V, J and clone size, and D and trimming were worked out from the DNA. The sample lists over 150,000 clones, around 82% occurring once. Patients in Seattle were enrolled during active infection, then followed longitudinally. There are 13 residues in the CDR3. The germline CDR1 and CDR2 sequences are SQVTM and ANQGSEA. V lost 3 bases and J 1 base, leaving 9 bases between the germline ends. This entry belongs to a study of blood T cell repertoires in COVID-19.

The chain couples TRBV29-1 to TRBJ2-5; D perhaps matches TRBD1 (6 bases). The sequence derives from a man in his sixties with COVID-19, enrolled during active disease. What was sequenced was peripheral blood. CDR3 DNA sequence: TGCAGCGTTGAGACAGGAACCCAAGAGACCCAGTACTTC. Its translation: CSVETGTQETQYF.